This T cell receptor beta chain comes out of a study of radiation and T cells in renal cell carcinoma. Findings and limits, study-wide: Top tumor clonotypes rose in blood 2 weeks post-radiation, then contracted. Baseline intratumoral clonotype presence is unknown without pretreatment biopsies.

Time point described: blood 4 weeks post-SBRT, at nephrectomy. Specified treatment: 15 Gy SBRT to primary tumor, nephrectomy 4 weeks later. Nephrectomy followed 15 Gy stereotactic body radiation by 4 weeks. Clear cell pathology was present in this patient's renal cell carcinoma. Concerning this clone itself: The antigen remains unidentified.

Only in-frame clones appear in the TCRdb table, and some are missing; sequencing was by immunoSEQ multiplex PCR. The table shows around 64,000 clones, with about 83% occurring only once. Germline V gene data show CDR1 as SGHVS and CDR2 as FNYEAQ. The V and J ends lost 1 base and 4 bases respectively, with 8 bases between them. This CDR3 is built from 14 residues. The source was blood, collected from a patient whose treatment included radiotherapy and nephrectomy. The TCR comes from a man in his sixties with renal cell carcinoma. The chain carries TRBV7-6 and TRBJ2-1, with D perhaps matching TRBD2 (5 bases). CDR3 in amino acids: CASSLGGPYNEQFF. CDR3 nucleotide sequence: TGTGCCAGCAGCTTAGGAGGGCCGTACAATGAGCAGTTCTTC.